This TCR beta chain was sequenced during a study of Graves' ophthalmopathy and Graves' hyperthyroidism. Investigators amplified TCR beta CDR3 regions from RNA transcripts. First-round RT-PCR used HTBI primers; second-round multiplex PCR followed. In TCRdb, the multiplex PCR reads were re-called with MiXCR into one record per CDR3 protein. The sample lists 200,000 to 250,000 distinct CDR3 sequences, 45% to 55% occurring once. A note on this clonotype: Relative to the germline gene, one junction end is altered; a read error may explain this.

Clinicians made diagnoses from clinical symptoms, serum thyroxine, TRAb, thyroid ultrasound and orbital computed tomography. This sequence originates from an adult man with Graves' ophthalmopathy. The sequencing input was peripheral blood.

CDR3 protein: CASGSSGTENEKLFF. CDR3 nucleotides: TGTGCCAGCGGATCTTCCGGGACAGAGAATGAAAAATTGTTTTTT. V is TRBV10-3 and J is TRBJ1-4; 7 bases agree with TRBD1. Germline loops: CDR1 ENHRY, CDR2 SYGVKD. The CDR3 is made up of 15 amino acids.